These T cell receptor beta chains were read from a single sample in a study of blood T cell repertoires in COVID-19. Some clones are missing from TCRdb's copy, which holds only in-frame ones; the method was immunoSEQ multiplex PCR. The profile shows approximately 100,000 clones, roughly nine tenths of them singletons. The sequencing sample was made of peripheral blood. The receptors derive from an elderly woman with active COVID-19. Both conserved end residues are part of each CDR3. D genes are given only for firm matches. Only some rows state a clone size, as once, few, many or a class for expanded clones.

j_gene: TRBJ1-2; abundance: -; d_gene: -; v_gene: TRBV27; CDR3nt: TGTGCCAGCAGTCAGGGGATCGGGTTGGGTGGCTACACCTTC; CDR3aa: CASSQGIGLGGYTF
j_gene: TRBJ2-3; abundance: -; d_gene: TRBD2; v_gene: TRBV7-9; CDR3nt: TGTGCCAGCAGCTTTAGGGAGGGAGGGCCTTCGGATACGCAGTATTTT; CDR3aa: CASSFREGGPSDTQYF
j_gene: TRBJ1-5; abundance: -; d_gene: TRBD1; v_gene: TRBV28; CDR3nt: TGTGCCAGCAGATCGACAGGGGTGAGCAATCAGCCCCAGCATTTT; CDR3aa: CASRSTGVSNQPQHF
j_gene: TRBJ1-5; abundance: medium-sized; d_gene: TRBD1; v_gene: TRBV6-6; CDR3nt: TGTGCCAGCAGTTACACAGGGGGCGTCAATCAGCCCCAGCATTTT; CDR3aa: CASSYTGGVNQPQHF
j_gene: TRBJ2-7; abundance: -; d_gene: -; v_gene: TRBV28; CDR3nt: TGTGCCAGCAGTTTTATTGGGCAGGGTGGGTTGTACGAGCAGTACTTC; CDR3aa: CASSFIGQGGLYEQYF
j_gene: TRBJ2-1; abundance: -; d_gene: -; v_gene: TRBV19; CDR3nt: TGTGCCAGTAGTGGGGTTCGGACAGGGAGGGATGAGCAGTTCTTC; CDR3aa: CASSGVRTGRDEQFF
j_gene: TRBJ1-5; abundance: -; d_gene: -; v_gene: TRBV28; CDR3nt: TGTGCCAGCAGTTTTGGTGGGCCATCGAATCAGCCCCAGCATTTT; CDR3aa: CASSFGGPSNQPQHF
j_gene: TRBJ2-5; abundance: -; d_gene: -; v_gene: TRBV7-9; CDR3nt: TGTGCCAGCAGCCCAGGGCGACGAGAGACCCAGTACTTC; CDR3aa: CASSPGRRETQYF
j_gene: TRBJ2-7; abundance: -; d_gene: TRBD1; v_gene: TRBV5-1; CDR3nt: TGCGCCAGCAGCTTGGGACAGGGGGCAAGGGAGCAGTACTTC; CDR3aa: CASSLGQGAREQYF
j_gene: TRBJ2-7; abundance: -; d_gene: TRBD2; v_gene: TRBV29-1; CDR3nt: TGCAGCGTGATCGGGACTAGCGGATACGAGCAGTACTTC; CDR3aa: CSVIGTSGYEQYF
j_gene: TRBJ2-7; abundance: -; d_gene: -; v_gene: TRBV10-3; CDR3nt: TGTGCCATCGCTATCGGGAGTACCCCTAACGAGCAGTACTTC; CDR3aa: CAIAIGSTPNEQYF
j_gene: TRBJ2-7; abundance: few; d_gene: -; v_gene: TRBV1; CDR3nt: TGCACCAGCAGCCAAGGAGAGGGCGCGTTCTCCTACGAGCAGTACTTC; CDR3aa: CTSSQGEGAFSYEQYF
j_gene: TRBJ2-3; abundance: -; d_gene: TRBD1; v_gene: TRBV2; CDR3nt: TGTGCCAGCAGAATGGGACAGAACACAGATACGCAGTATTTT; CDR3aa: CASRMGQNTDTQYF
j_gene: TRBJ2-5; abundance: -; d_gene: -; v_gene: TRBV20-1; CDR3nt: TGCAGTGCTAGTATCCTCCAAGAGACCCAGTACTTC; CDR3aa: CSASILQETQYF
j_gene: TRBJ2-5; abundance: once; d_gene: TRBD2; v_gene: TRBV5-8; CDR3nt: TGTGCCAGCAGCTGGGGACTAGCGGGAGGGCCCCAAGAGACCCAGTACTTC; CDR3aa: CASSWGLAGGPQETQYF
j_gene: TRBJ2-3; abundance: -; d_gene: -; v_gene: TRBV13; CDR3nt: TGTGCCAGCAGCCAAGCGGTCTTAGCAGATACGCAGTATTTT; CDR3aa: CASSQAVLADTQYF
j_gene: TRBJ1-3; abundance: -; d_gene: TRBD1; v_gene: TRBV28; CDR3nt: TGTGCCAGCAGTTTAATGGGACAGGGGAGCGGAAACACCATATATTTT; CDR3aa: CASSLMGQGSGNTIYF
j_gene: TRBJ2-7; abundance: -; d_gene: TRBD2; v_gene: TRBV19; CDR3nt: TGTGCCAGTAGTTCACGGACTAGCGGGAGCTACGAGCAGTACTTC; CDR3aa: CASSSRTSGSYEQYF
j_gene: TRBJ2-1; abundance: -; d_gene: TRBD2; v_gene: TRBV6-5; CDR3nt: TGTGCCAGCAGCCCCGGACTAGCGTCCTACAATGAGCAGTTCTTC; CDR3aa: CASSPGLASYNEQFF
j_gene: TRBJ2-3; abundance: -; d_gene: -; v_gene: TRBV3-1/TRBV3-2; CDR3nt: TGTGCCAGCAGCCAAGAGGTTACGGGAGGCACAGATACGCAGTATTTT; CDR3aa: CASSQEVTGGTDTQYF
j_gene: TRBJ1-1; abundance: -; d_gene: -; v_gene: TRBV2; CDR3nt: TGTGCCAGCTTGCTACAGATGAACACTGAAGCTTTCTTT; CDR3aa: CASLLQMNTEAFF
j_gene: TRBJ2-7; abundance: once; d_gene: TRBD1; v_gene: TRBV5-1; CDR3nt: TGCGCCAGCAGCCTATACTCCGGGACAGGGGGATACGAGCAGTACTTC; CDR3aa: CASSLYSGTGGYEQYF
j_gene: TRBJ2-6; abundance: -; d_gene: -; v_gene: TRBV9; CDR3nt: TGTGCCAGCAGCGTTAGATCCAACTCTGGGGCCAACGTCCTGACTTTC; CDR3aa: CASSVRSNSGANVLTF
j_gene: TRBJ1-3; abundance: -; d_gene: TRBD1; v_gene: TRBV6-6; CDR3nt: TGTGCCAGCAGCGGATCAGGGGGCGGAAACACCATATATTTT; CDR3aa: CASSGSGGGNTIYF
j_gene: TRBJ2-2; abundance: -; d_gene: TRBD1; v_gene: TRBV7-3; CDR3nt: TGTGCCAGCAGGACAGGGATGAACACCGGGGAGCTGTTTTTT; CDR3aa: CASRTGMNTGELFF
j_gene: TRBJ2-7; abundance: -; d_gene: TRBD2; v_gene: TRBV9; CDR3nt: TGTGCCAGCAGCGTAGCGGGAGGTAGCTCCTACGAGCAGTACTTC; CDR3aa: CASSVAGGSSYEQYF
j_gene: TRBJ2-7; abundance: -; d_gene: -; v_gene: TRBV5-1; CDR3nt: TGCGCCAGCAGCTTGGCAGGAGGGTCCGTGCAGTACTTC; CDR3aa: CASSLAGGSVQYF
j_gene: TRBJ2-2; abundance: once; d_gene: TRBD1; v_gene: TRBV27; CDR3nt: TGTGCCAGCAGCTTCGACAGGGTTGGCACCGGGGAGCTGTTTTTT; CDR3aa: CASSFDRVGTGELFF
j_gene: TRBJ2-7; abundance: -; d_gene: -; v_gene: TRBV27; CDR3nt: TGTGCCAGCAGTTTAACGCATCACCAGGTGACCTACGAGCAGTACTTC; CDR3aa: CASSLTHHQVTYEQYF
j_gene: TRBJ1-4; abundance: -; d_gene: TRBD1; v_gene: TRBV7-9; CDR3nt: TGTGCCAGCACCACGACAGGGGGCGTTGAAAAACTGTTTTTT; CDR3aa: CASTTTGGVEKLFF
j_gene: TRBJ1-2; abundance: -; d_gene: -; v_gene: TRBV28; CDR3nt: TGTGCCAGCAGCCTTTTCCCTTATGGCTACACCTTC; CDR3aa: CASSLFPYGYTF
j_gene: TRBJ2-7; abundance: -; d_gene: TRBD2; v_gene: TRBV20-1; CDR3nt: TGCAGTGCTAGTACTAGCGGGAGGGCCACCGTGAGGGAGCAGTACTTC; CDR3aa: CSASTSGRATVREQYF
j_gene: TRBJ1-1; abundance: -; d_gene: -; v_gene: TRBV7-9; CDR3nt: TGTGCCAGCAGCTTAGCGGGGGGTAACACTGAAGCTTTCTTT; CDR3aa: CASSLAGGNTEAFF
j_gene: TRBJ2-1; abundance: -; d_gene: -; v_gene: TRBV15; CDR3nt: TGTGCCACCAGCAGAGATCCCAACTACAATGAGCAGTTCTTC; CDR3aa: CATSRDPNYNEQFF
j_gene: TRBJ1-1; abundance: -; d_gene: TRBD1; v_gene: TRBV7-2; CDR3nt: TGTGCCAGCAGCTTTGTGGGGACAGTAGCGATGAACACTGAAGCTTTCTTT; CDR3aa: CASSFVGTVAMNTEAFF
j_gene: TRBJ2-2; abundance: -; d_gene: TRBD1; v_gene: TRBV14; CDR3nt: TGTGCCAGCAGCCAAGACGGACAGGTCACCGGGGAGCTGTTTTTT; CDR3aa: CASSQDGQVTGELFF
j_gene: TRBJ1-5; abundance: once; d_gene: -; v_gene: TRBV6-2/TRBV6-3; CDR3nt: TGTGCCAGCAGTTATTTTGATAGTCAGCCCCAGCATTTT; CDR3aa: CASSYFDSQPQHF
j_gene: TRBJ2-5; abundance: -; d_gene: -; v_gene: TRBV7-2; CDR3nt: TGTGCCAGCAGCTCTGAGCGCCAAGAGACCCAGTACTTC; CDR3aa: CASSSERQETQYF
j_gene: TRBJ2-6; abundance: -; d_gene: -; v_gene: TRBV19; CDR3nt: TGTGCCAGTAGTATAAGGGGTGGATGGTCTGGGGCCAACGTCCTGACTTTC; CDR3aa: CASSIRGGWSGANVLTF
j_gene: TRBJ2-2; abundance: once; d_gene: TRBD2; v_gene: TRBV3-1/TRBV3-2; CDR3nt: TGTGCCAGCAGCCCAAGTCGGACTAGCGGGGAGGGGGAGCTGTTTTTT; CDR3aa: CASSPSRTSGEGELFF
j_gene: TRBJ1-1; abundance: few; d_gene: TRBD1; v_gene: TRBV12-5; CDR3nt: TGTGCTAGTGGTCCTAGGACAGGGGAGAATGCTTTCTTT; CDR3aa: CASGPRTGENAFF
j_gene: TRBJ2-3; abundance: -; d_gene: -; v_gene: TRBV9; CDR3nt: TGTGCCAGCAGCGGTGGCGGAGGGGAGAGCACAGATACGCAGTATTTT; CDR3aa: CASSGGGGESTDTQYF
j_gene: TRBJ1-5; abundance: once; d_gene: TRBD1; v_gene: TRBV19; CDR3nt: TGTGCCAGTAGTACCATACAGGGGGCTAACAATCAGCCCCAGCATTTT; CDR3aa: CASSTIQGANNQPQHF
j_gene: TRBJ2-7; abundance: -; d_gene: TRBD2; v_gene: TRBV2; CDR3nt: TGTGCCAGCAAAACAGCGGGAGGGCCCTACGAGCAGTACTTC; CDR3aa: CASKTAGGPYEQYF
j_gene: TRBJ1-4; abundance: -; d_gene: -; v_gene: TRBV2; CDR3nt: TGTGCCAGCAGGGGGGCTCGGAGGGAAAAACTGTTTTTT; CDR3aa: CASRGARREKLFF
j_gene: TRBJ1-1; abundance: -; d_gene: -; v_gene: TRBV5-1; CDR3nt: TGCGCCAGCAGCTTGGGCGGGTGGAGGGGTGCCATGAACACTGAAGCTTTCTTT; CDR3aa: CASSLGGWRGAMNTEAFF
j_gene: TRBJ2-7; abundance: -; d_gene: TRBD2; v_gene: TRBV5-1; CDR3nt: TGCGCCAGCAATATCGCTAGCGGGAGCTACGAGCAGTACTTC; CDR3aa: CASNIASGSYEQYF
j_gene: TRBJ2-1; abundance: -; d_gene: -; v_gene: TRBV7-8; CDR3nt: TGTGCCAGCAGCTCGAGACTAGTTTACAAGCAGTTCTTC; CDR3aa: CASSSRLVYKQFF
j_gene: TRBJ1-3; abundance: -; d_gene: -; v_gene: TRBV28; CDR3nt: TGTGCCAGCAGTTTCGTCTCCGTAACTGGAAACACCATATATTTT; CDR3aa: CASSFVSVTGNTIYF
j_gene: TRBJ1-1; abundance: -; d_gene: TRBD1; v_gene: TRBV18; CDR3nt: TGTGCCAGCTCACAGGGACAGGAGACTGAAGCTTTCTTT; CDR3aa: CASSQGQETEAFF
j_gene: TRBJ2-1; abundance: -; d_gene: -; v_gene: TRBV21-1; CDR3nt: TGTGCCAGCAGCACGCCTAGCGGCTCCTACAATGAGCAGTTCTTC; CDR3aa: CASSTPSGSYNEQFF
j_gene: TRBJ1-5; abundance: -; d_gene: -; v_gene: TRBV28; CDR3nt: TGTGCCCTAGGGGCAGGGAATCAGCCCCAGCATTTT; CDR3aa: CALGAGNQPQHF
j_gene: TRBJ2-1; abundance: -; d_gene: TRBD2; v_gene: TRBV4-2; CDR3nt: TGTGCCAGCAGCCAAGTTGGTGGGGTCCTAGCGGGAGTTTTTAATGAGCAGTTCTTC; CDR3aa: CASSQVGGVLAGVFNEQFF
j_gene: TRBJ1-5; abundance: -; d_gene: TRBD1; v_gene: TRBV28; CDR3nt: TGTGCCAGCAGTCGCTCCGGGACAGGTCGTCGGCCCCAGCATTTT; CDR3aa: CASSRSGTGRRPQHF
j_gene: TRBJ2-1; abundance: -; d_gene: TRBD2; v_gene: TRBV5-1; CDR3nt: TGCGCCAGCAGCTTGGCCCCCAGCGGGGGGTACAATGAGCAGTTCTTC; CDR3aa: CASSLAPSGGYNEQFF
j_gene: TRBJ2-7; abundance: -; d_gene: -; v_gene: TRBV7-9; CDR3nt: TGTGCCAGCAGCTTACTGGCTAGAGAGCAGTACTTC; CDR3aa: CASSLLAREQYF